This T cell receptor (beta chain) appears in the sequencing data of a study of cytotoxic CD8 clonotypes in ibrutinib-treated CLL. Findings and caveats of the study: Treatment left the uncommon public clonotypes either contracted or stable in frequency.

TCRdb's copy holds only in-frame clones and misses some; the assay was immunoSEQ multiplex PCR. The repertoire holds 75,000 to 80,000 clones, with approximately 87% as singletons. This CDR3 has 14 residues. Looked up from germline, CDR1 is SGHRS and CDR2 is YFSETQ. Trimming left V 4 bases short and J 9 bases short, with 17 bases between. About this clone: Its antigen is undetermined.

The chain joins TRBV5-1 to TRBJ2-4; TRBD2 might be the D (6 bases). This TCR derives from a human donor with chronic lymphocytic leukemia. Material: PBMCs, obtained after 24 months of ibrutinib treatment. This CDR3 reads CASSAEGLSGIQYF. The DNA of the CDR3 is TGCGCCAGCAGCGCGGAGGGGTTATCAGGCATTCAGTACTTC.